This note documents a single T cell receptor (beta chain) sequence. The sample originates from a study of tissue T cells after allogeneic stem cell transplantation. Study information: Enrolled prospectively were adult allogeneic hematopoietic cell transplant recipients whose graft-versus-host disease was steroid-refractory. Viable blood and marrow gave sorted CD3+ T cells if numbers allowed.

Using immunoSEQ multiplex PCR, the repertoire was profiled, and TCRdb retains in-frame clones only, with some absent. The sample has over 25,000 clones; 65% to 90% are singletons. This CDR3 spans 14 amino acids. V lost 4 bases, J lost 1 base, and 11 bases lay in between. The germline V gene encodes CDR1 SGHRS and CDR2 YFSETQ. The chain is built from TRBV5-1 and TRBJ1-1; D is possibly TRBD1 (6 bases). The sequence derives from a woman aged 18-55 years who later had graft-versus-host disease after an allogeneic stem cell transplant. The input for sequencing was blood, taken before transplantation. In DNA, the CDR3 is TGCGCCAGCAGCCCTGAGGGGGGGAACACTGAAGCTTTCTTT. Protein product: CASSPEGGNTEAFF.